This TCR beta chain was observed in a study of T cell changes during pregnancy in multiple sclerosis. The CDR3 spans 17 residues. CDR1 LGHNA and CDR2 YNFKEQ come from the germline V gene. Trimming removed 3 bases at V and 1 base at J, with 19 bases between. Libraries were prepared by immunoSEQ multiplex PCR; TCRdb keeps only in-frame clonotypes and omits some of them. This table has approximately 100,000 clones, 90% to 95% appearing once. This TCR derives from a female donor with multiple sclerosis, enrolled in a pregnancy study. The sequencing used peripheral blood, collected in the first trimester of pregnancy. The chain is built from TRBV4-2 and TRBJ2-7; TRBD2 is a possible D gene (7 bases). In DNA form, the CDR3 reads TGTGCCAGCAGCCAGCCCCACGGCGGGGGCCTTTCCTACGAGCAGTACTTC. Amino acid sequence: CASSQPHGGGLSYEQYF.